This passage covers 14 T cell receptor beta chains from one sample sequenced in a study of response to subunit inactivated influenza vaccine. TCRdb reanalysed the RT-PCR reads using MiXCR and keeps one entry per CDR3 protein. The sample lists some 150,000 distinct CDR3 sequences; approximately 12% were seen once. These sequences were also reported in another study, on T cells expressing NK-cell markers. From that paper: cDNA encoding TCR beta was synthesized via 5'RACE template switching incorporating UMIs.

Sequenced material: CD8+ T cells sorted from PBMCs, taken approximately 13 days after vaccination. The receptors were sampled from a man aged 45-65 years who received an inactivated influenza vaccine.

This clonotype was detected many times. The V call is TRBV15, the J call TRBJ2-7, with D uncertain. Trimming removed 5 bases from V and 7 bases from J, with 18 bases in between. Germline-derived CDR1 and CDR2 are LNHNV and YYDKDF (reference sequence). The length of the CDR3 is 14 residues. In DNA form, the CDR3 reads TGTGCCACCAGCCCCGGTTCGAGCTTAGTTGAGCAGTACTTC. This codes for CATSPGSSLVEQYF.

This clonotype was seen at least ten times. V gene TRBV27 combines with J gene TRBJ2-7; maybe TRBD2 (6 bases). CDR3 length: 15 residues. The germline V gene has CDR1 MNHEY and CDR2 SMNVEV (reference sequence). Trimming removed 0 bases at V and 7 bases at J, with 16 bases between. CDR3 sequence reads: CASSLSTGGLGEQYF. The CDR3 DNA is TGTGCCAGCAGTTTATCGACTGGAGGGTTGGGGGAGCAGTACTTC.

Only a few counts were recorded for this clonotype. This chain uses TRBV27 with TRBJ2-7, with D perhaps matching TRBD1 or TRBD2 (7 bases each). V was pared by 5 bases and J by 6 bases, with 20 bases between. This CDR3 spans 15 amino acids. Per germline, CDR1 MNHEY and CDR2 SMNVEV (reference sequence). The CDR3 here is CASSPIRGGSGEQYF. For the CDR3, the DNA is TGTGCCAGCAGTCCTATCAGGGGGGGCTCGGGCGAGCAGTACTTC.

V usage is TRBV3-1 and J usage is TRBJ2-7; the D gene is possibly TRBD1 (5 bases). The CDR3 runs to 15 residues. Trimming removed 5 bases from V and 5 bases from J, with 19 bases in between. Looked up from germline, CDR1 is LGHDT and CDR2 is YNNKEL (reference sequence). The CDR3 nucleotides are TGTGCCAGCAGCAAACAGGTGCCTTGTACACACGAGCAGTACTTC. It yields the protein CASSKQVPCTHEQYF.

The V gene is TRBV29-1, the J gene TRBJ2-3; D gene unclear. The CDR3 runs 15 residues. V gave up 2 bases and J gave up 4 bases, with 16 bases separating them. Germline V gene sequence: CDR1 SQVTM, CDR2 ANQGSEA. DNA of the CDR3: TGCAGCGTTGAAAGAGGACCGAAAAGGCCAGATACGCAGTATTTT. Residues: CSVERGPKRPDTQYF.

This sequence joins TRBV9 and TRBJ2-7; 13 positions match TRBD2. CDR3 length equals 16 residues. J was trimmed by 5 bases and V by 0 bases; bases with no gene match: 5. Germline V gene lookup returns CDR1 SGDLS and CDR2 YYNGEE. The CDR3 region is CASSVGGGLAGDEQYF. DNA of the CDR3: TGTGCCAGCAGCGTAGGTGGAGGACTAGCGGGAGACGAGCAGTACTTC.

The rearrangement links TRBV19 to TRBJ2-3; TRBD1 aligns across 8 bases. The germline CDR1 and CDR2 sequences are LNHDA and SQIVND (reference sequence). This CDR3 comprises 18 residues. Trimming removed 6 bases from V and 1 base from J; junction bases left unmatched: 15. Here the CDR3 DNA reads TGTGCCAGTAGGCCACAGGACAGGGATTATAGTGGCACAGATACGCAGTATTTT. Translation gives CASRPQDRDYSGTDTQYF.

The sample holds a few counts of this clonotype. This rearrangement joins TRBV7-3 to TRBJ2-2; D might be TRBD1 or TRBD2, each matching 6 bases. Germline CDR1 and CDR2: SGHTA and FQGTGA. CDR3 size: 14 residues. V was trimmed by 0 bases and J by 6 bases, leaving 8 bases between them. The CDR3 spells CASSLTGGPGELFF. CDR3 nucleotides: TGTGCCAGCAGCTTAACGGGGGGCCCCGGGGAGCTGTTTTTT.

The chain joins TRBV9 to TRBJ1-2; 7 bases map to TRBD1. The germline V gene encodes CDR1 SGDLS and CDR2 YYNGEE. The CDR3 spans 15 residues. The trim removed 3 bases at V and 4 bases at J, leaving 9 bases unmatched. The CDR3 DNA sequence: TGTGCCAGCAGCGCCAACCCCGGGACAGCCTATGGCTACACCTTC. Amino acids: CASSANPGTAYGYTF.

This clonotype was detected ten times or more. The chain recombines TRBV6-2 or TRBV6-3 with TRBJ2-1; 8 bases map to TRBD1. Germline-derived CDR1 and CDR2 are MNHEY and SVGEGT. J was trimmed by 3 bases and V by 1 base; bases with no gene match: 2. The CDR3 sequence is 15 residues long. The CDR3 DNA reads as TGTGCCAGCAGTTACTTGGACAGGGTCTACAATGAGCAGTTCTTC. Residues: CASSYLDRVYNEQFF.

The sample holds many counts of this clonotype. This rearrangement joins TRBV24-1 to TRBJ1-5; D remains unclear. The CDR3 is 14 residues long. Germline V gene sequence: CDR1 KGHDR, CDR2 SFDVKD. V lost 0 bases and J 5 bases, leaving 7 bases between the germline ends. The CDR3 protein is CATSDLQRDQPQHF. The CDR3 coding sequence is TGTGCCACCAGTGATTTGCAACGTGATCAGCCCCAGCATTTT.

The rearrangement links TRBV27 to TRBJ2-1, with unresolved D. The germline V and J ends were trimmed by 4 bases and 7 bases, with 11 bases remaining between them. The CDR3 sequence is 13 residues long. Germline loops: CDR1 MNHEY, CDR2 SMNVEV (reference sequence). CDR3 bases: TGTGCCAGCAGTTATTCGGAACAGAATGAGCAGTTCTTC. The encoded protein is CASSYSEQNEQFF.

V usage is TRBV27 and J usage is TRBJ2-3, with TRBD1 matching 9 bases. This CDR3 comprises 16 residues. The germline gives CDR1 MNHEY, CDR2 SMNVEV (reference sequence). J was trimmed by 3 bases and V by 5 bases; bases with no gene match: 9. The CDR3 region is CASSNPGQGGTDTQYF. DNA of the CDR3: TGTGCCAGCAGTAATCCGGGACAGGGAGGAACAGATACGCAGTATTTT.

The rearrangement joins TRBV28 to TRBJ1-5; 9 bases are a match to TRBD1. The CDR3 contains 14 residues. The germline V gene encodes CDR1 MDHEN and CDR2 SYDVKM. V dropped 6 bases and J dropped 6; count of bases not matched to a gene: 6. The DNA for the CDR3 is TGTGCCAGCAGGACTACAGGGGGCGTTCAGCCCCAGCATTTT. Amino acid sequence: CASRTTGGVQPQHF.